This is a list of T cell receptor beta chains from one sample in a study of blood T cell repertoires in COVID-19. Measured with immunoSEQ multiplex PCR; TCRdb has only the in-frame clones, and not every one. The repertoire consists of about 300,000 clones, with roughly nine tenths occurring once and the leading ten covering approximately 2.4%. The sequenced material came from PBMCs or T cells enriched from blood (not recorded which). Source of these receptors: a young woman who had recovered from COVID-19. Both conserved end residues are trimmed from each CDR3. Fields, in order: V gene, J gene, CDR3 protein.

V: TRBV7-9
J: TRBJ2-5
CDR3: ASSVGASGQETQY

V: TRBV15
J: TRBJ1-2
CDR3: ATSSEIEGKGGYT

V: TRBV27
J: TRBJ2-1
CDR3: ASTPGGWTGPPEQF

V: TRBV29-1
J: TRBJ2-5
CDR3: SVASRRGGQETQY

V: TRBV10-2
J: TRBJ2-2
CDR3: ASSDLDPTSGRPGELF

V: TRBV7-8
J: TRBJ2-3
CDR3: ASSLRRERGVTDTQY

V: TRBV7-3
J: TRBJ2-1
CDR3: ASSLFAGDRPEQF

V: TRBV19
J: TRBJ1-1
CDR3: ASSVRDRVTTEAF

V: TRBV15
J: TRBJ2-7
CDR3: ATSRSGTGGGYEQY

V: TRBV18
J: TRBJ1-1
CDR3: ASSLRQGDGQTEAF

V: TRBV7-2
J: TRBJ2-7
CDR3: ASSLWEGLAGAYEQY

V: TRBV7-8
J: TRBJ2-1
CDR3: ASSRVELVSGEQF

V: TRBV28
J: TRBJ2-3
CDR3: ASRTSGRHTQY

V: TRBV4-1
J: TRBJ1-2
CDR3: ASSQGNRVRGYT

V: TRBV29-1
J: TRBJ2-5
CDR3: SAEGGETQY

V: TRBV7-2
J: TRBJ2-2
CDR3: ASSQTSVTGELF

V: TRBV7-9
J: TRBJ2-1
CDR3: ASSLSGGASHEQF

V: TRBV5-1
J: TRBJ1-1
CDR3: ASSSDRGLGTEAF

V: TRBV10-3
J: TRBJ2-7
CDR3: AITGTGSYEQY

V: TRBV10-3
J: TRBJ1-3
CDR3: AISPAGYSGNTIY

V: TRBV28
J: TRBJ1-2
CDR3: ASSAGRNYGYT